This is a list of T cell receptor beta chains from one sample in a study of response to subunit inactivated influenza vaccine. TCRdb analysed the RT-PCR reads with MiXCR anew, one entry per CDR3 protein. The table has approximately 480,000 distinct CDR3 sequences, over 9.5% seen once. The sequencing used PBMCs from blood, collected more than 35 days after vaccination. The receptors shown here come from a man aged 50 or older who received an inactivated influenza vaccine. CDR3s include the opening cysteine and the closing phenylalanine or tryptophan. A D gene is named only where the DNA matches it firmly. Expanded clones are given a class, and other clones once, few, many or no size at all.

- - TRBJ2-5 TRBV20-1 CSARTVQETQYF TGCAGTGCACGGACCGTCCAAGAGACCCAGTACTTC
- few TRBJ2-5 TRBV3-1 CASSQNPGWETQYF TGTGCCAGCAGCCAAAACCCCGGGTGGGAGACCCAGTACTTC
- few TRBJ1-2 TRBV20-1 CSARISGFFTF TGCAGTGCTAGGATAAGTGGGTTCTTCACCTTC
- few TRBJ2-7 TRBV6-1 CARIRGGQPYEQYF TGTGCCAGGATCAGGGGGGGACAACCCTACGAGCAGTACTTC
- - TRBJ1-2 TRBV20-1 CSAREGQPNYGYTF TGCAGTGCTAGAGAAGGACAGCCTAACTATGGCTACACCTTC
- - TRBJ2-7 TRBV12-3/TRBV12-4 CASSLGHRAAEQYF TGTGCCAGCAGTTTGGGGCACCGGGCCGCCGAGCAGTACTTC
- - TRBJ1-5 TRBV12-3/TRBV12-4 CASSLLGNQPQHF TGTGCCAGCAGCCTTCTCGGCAATCAGCCCCAGCATTTT
TRBD2 few TRBJ2-1 TRBV20-1 CSAIGGSGRIPVNEQFF TGCAGTGCTATTGGCGGTAGCGGGAGAATCCCCGTCAATGAGCAGTTCTTC
- - TRBJ2-1 TRBV3-1 CASSPGTAPLSSYNEQFF TGTGCCAGCAGTCCCGGGACTGCCCCCTTAAGCTCCTACAATGAGCAGTTCTTC
TRBD2 many TRBJ2-1 TRBV20-1 CSAVLAGAHNEQFF TGCAGTGCTGTACTAGCGGGGGCCCACAATGAGCAGTTCTTC
TRBD1 - TRBJ2-7 TRBV20-1 CSAMTGTYEQYF TGCAGTGCCATGACAGGGACCTACGAGCAGTACTTC
- few TRBJ2-6 TRBV6-1 CASMDSSGANVLTF TGTGCCAGCATGGATAGCTCTGGGGCCAACGTCCTGACTTTC
- few TRBJ1-2 TRBV7-2 CASSQVGGGPYGYTF TGTGCCAGCAGCCAAGTTGGCGGCGGGCCCTATGGCTACACCTTC
TRBD2 many TRBJ2-5 TRBV7-9 CASSAPPRELRETQYF TGTGCCAGCAGCGCCCCTCCGCGGGAGCTGAGAGAGACCCAGTACTTC
TRBD2 few TRBJ2-7 TRBV20-1 CSAHSGSGPRVDEQYF TGCAGTGCCCATAGCGGGAGCGGGCCCAGGGTCGACGAGCAGTACTTC
- - TRBJ1-5 TRBV6-1 CASKVGVYSNQPQHF TGTGCCAGCAAGGTGGGGGTGTATAGCAATCAGCCCCAGCATTTT
- - TRBJ1-4 TRBV18 CASSLTGIPGGVNEKLFF TGTGCCAGCTCACTGACCGGGATACCTGGAGGGGTTAATGAAAAACTGTTTTTT
- few TRBJ1-1 TRBV12-3/TRBV12-4 CASSLGGGRITEAFF TGTGCCAGCAGTTTAGGCGGCGGCCGAATCACTGAAGCTTTCTTT
- - TRBJ2-7 TRBV12-3/TRBV12-4 CASRQRGEQYF TGTGCCAGCAGGCAGAGGGGTGAGCAGTACTTC
TRBD2 many TRBJ2-1 TRBV20-1 CSARGTSGPSWNEQFF TGCAGTGCTAGGGGGACTAGCGGTCCATCTTGGAATGAGCAGTTCTTC
TRBD2 few TRBJ2-2 TRBV12-3/TRBV12-4 CASSLESGRNTGELFF TGTGCCAGCAGTTTAGAAAGCGGGAGGAACACCGGGGAGCTGTTTTTT
TRBD2 few TRBJ2-7 TRBV2 CASSLTSGSDEQYF TGTGCCAGCAGTCTGACTAGCGGGAGTGACGAGCAGTACTTC
TRBD2 - TRBJ2-7 TRBV10-3 CAISLAGANSYEQYF TGTGCCATCAGCCTAGCGGGAGCTAACTCCTACGAGCAGTACTTC
- many TRBJ2-1 TRBV4-1 CASSQDYGEQFF TGCGCCAGCAGCCAAGACTATGGAGAGCAGTTCTTC
TRBD2 - TRBJ2-3 TRBV9 CASSETSGRADTQYF TGTGCCAGCAGCGAGACTAGCGGGAGAGCAGATACGCAGTATTTT
- many TRBJ2-5 TRBV11-2 CASSLAGIQETQYF TGTGCCAGCAGCTTAGCCGGCATCCAAGAGACCCAGTACTTC
- - TRBJ2-1 TRBV6-1 CASRRVGSTVRGEQFF TGTGCCAGCAGGCGAGTGGGGTCTACTGTCCGGGGTGAGCAGTTCTTC
- - TRBJ2-3 TRBV7-2 CASSLAGLRTDTQYF TGTGCCAGCAGCTTAGCAGGACTCCGCACAGATACGCAGTATTTT